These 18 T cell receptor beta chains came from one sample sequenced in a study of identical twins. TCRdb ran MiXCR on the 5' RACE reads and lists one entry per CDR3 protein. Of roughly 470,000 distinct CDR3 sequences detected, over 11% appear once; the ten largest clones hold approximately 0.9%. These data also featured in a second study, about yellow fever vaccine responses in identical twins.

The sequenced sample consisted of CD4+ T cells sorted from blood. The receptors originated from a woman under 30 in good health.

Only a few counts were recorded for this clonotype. The CDR3 loop is CASKETTYNEKLFF. In DNA form, the CDR3 reads TGTGCCAGCAAAGAAACGACATATAATGAAAAACTGTTTTTT. This rearrangement joins TRBV2 to TRBJ1-4; D is undetermined. The CDR3 covers 14 residues. The germline CDR1 and CDR2 sequences are SNHLY and FYNNEI. Trimming pared 7 bases from V and 4 bases from J, leaving 13 bases between.

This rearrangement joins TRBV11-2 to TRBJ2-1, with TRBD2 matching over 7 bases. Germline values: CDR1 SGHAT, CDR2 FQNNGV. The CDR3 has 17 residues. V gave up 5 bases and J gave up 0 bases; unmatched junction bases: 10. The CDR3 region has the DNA TGTGCCAGCAGCGAAAACAGCGGGGCGGTCTCCTACAATGAGCAGTTCTTC. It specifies CASSENSGAVSYNEQFF.

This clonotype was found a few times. Here the CDR3 DNA reads TGTGCCAGCAGCCCGTTGAGGGGAAAAGAGACCCAGTACTTC. This codes for CASSPLRGKETQYF. The genes are TRBV11-2 and TRBJ2-5, with D perhaps TRBD1 or TRBD2 (5 bases each). The germline V and J ends were trimmed by 5 bases and 3 bases, with 13 bases remaining between them. Germline V gene sequence: CDR1 SGHAT, CDR2 FQNNGV. The CDR3 has 14 residues.

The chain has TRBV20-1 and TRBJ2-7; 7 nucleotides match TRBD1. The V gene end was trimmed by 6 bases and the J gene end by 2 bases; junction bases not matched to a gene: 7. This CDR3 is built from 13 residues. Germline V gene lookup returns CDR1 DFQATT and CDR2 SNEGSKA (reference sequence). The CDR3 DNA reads TGCAGTGCATCCCGGGGACAGCCCTACGAGCAGTACTTC. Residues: CSASRGQPYEQYF.

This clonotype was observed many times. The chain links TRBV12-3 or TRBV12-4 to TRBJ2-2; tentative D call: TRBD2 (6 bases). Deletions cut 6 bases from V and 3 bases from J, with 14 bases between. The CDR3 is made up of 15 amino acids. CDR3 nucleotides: TGTGCCAGCAGCCCCGGGAGTAGGGACACCGGGGAGCTGTTTTTT. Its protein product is CASSPGSRDTGELFF.

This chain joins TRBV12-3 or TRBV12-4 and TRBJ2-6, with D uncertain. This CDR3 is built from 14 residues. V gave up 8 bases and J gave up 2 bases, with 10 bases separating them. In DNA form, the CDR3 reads TGTGCCAGCTATAAGACTGCTGGGGCCAACGTCCTGACTTTC. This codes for CASYKTAGANVLTF.

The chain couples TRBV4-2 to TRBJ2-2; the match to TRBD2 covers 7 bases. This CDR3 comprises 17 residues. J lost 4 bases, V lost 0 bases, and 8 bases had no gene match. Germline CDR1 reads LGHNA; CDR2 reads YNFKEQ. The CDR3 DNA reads TGTGCCAGCAGCCAAGAAGGAGGCGGGAGAGGCACCGGGGAGCTGTTTTTT. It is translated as CASSQEGGGRGTGELFF.

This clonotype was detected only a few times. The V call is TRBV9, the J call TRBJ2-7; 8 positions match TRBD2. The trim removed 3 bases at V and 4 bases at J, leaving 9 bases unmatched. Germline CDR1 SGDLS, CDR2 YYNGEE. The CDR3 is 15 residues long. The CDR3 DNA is TGTGCCAGCAGCGCCTACGGGGGGGCGATGTACGAGCAGTACTTC. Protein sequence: CASSAYGGAMYEQYF.

The CDR3 nucleotides are TGTGCCAGCAGCTTGGCTTTCGGGACGGCCGGAGAGACCCAGTACTTC. Translation gives CASSLAFGTAGETQYF. V is TRBV5-6 and J is TRBJ2-5; either TRBD1 or TRBD2 may fit D (5 bases each). The CDR3 has 16 residues. The germline V gene has CDR1 SGHDT and CDR2 YYEEEE. Trimming cost V 0 bases and J 4 bases, with 16 bases left between them.

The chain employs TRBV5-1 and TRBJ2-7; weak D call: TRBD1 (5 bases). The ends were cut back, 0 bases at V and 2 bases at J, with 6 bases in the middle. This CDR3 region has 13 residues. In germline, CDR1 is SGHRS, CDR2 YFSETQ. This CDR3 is CASSLVTAYEQYF. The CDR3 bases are TGCGCCAGCAGCTTGGTGACAGCCTACGAGCAGTACTTC. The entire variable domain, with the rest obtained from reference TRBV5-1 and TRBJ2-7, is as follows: KAGVTQTPRYLIKTRGQQVTLSCSPISGHRSVSWYQQTPGQGLQFLFEYFSETQRNKGNFPGRFSGRQFSNSRSEMNVSTLELGDSALYLCASSLVTAYEQYFGPGTRLTVT.

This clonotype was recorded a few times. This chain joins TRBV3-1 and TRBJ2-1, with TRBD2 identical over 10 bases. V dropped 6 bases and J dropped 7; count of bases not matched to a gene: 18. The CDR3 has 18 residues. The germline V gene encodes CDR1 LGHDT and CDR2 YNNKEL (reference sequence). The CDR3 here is CASRGGGLAGDYINEQFF. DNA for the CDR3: TGTGCCAGCAGGGGCGGCGGCCTAGCGGGAGATTATATAAATGAGCAGTTCTTC.

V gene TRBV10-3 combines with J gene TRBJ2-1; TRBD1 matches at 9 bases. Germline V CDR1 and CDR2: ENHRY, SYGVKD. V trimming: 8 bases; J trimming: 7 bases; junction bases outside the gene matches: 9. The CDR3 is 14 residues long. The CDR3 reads CAIGRDRESNEQFF. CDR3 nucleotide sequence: TGTGCCATCGGGAGGGACAGGGAAAGTAATGAGCAGTTCTTC.

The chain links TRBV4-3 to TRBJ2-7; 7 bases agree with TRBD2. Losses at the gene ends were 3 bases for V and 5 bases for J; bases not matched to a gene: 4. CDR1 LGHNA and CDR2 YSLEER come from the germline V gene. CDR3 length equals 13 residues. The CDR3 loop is CASSHGTKNEQYF. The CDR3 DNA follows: TGCGCCAGCAGCCACGGGACTAAAAACGAGCAGTACTTC.

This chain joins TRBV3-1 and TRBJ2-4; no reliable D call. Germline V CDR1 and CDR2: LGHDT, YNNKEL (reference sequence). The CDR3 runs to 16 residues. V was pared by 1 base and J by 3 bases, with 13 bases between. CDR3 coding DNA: TGTGCCAGCAGCCAAGCTGGCTTCAGAAGCAAAAACATTCAGTACTTC. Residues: CASSQAGFRSKNIQYF.

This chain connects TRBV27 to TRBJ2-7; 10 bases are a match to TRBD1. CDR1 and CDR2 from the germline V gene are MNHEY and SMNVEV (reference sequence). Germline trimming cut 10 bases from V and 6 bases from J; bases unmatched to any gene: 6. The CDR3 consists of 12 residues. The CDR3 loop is CAIRTGGREQYF. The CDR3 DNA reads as TGTGCCATCCGGACAGGGGGACGCGAGCAGTACTTC.

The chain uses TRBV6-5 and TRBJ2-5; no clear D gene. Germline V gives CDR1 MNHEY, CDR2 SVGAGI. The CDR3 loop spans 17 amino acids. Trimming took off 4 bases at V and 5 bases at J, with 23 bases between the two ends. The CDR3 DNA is TGTGCCAGCAGTTCAATCGCGCGGACGGACGACGGGGAGACCCAGTACTTC. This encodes CASSSIARTDDGETQYF.

The CDR3 spells CASSPGGANSPLHF. In nucleotides, the CDR3 is TGTGCCAGCTCCCCTGGAGGCGCAAATTCACCCCTCCACTTT. This chain joins TRBV18 and TRBJ1-6; no firm D call. Germline CDR1 and CDR2: KGHSH and LQKENI. The CDR3 totals 14 residues. The V gene lost 6 bases and the J gene lost 7 bases, with 13 bases spanning the gap.

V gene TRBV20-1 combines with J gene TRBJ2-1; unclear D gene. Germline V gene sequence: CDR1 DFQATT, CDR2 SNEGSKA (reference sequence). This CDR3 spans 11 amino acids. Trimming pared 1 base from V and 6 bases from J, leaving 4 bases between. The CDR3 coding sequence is TGCAGTGCTAGAGTTTTCAATGAGCAGTTCTTC. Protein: CSARVFNEQFF.